These 29 T cell receptor beta chains were all obtained from the same sample, sequenced in a study of cytomegalovirus exposure and HLA in healthy donors. PCR amplification relied on 60 Vbeta primers (plus 13 Jbeta primers). Assay: immunoSEQ multiplex PCR; the TCRdb copy retains only in-frame clones and omits some. The profile shows approximately 220,000 clones, over 60% of them singletons. Input material: PBMCs. The receptors derive from a man aged 18-30 years in good health and CMV-seronegative.

J is TRBJ1-1 and V is TRBV11-3; 9 bases align to TRBD1. CDR3 size: 15 residues. V lost 5 bases and J lost 3; bases outside the gene matches: 7. CDR1 SGHNT and CDR2 YENEEA come from the germline V gene. This chain's CDR3 is CASSIRDRAYTEAFF. The DNA for the CDR3 is TGTGCCAGCAGCATAAGGGACAGGGCCTACACTGAAGCTTTCTTT.

There are a few counts of this clone. This chain uses TRBV6-1 with TRBJ2-1, with 8 bases that match TRBD1. V trimming: 10 bases; J trimming: 5 bases; junction bases outside the gene matches: 10. CDR1 is MNHNS and CDR2 is SASEGT in the germline V gene. The CDR3 covers 14 residues. In DNA form, the CDR3 reads TGTGCCACTGATCGGACAGGGCTCGACAATGAGCAGTTCTTC. Amino acid sequence: CATDRTGLDNEQFF.

The V gene is TRBV9, the J gene TRBJ2-2; 16 positions agree with TRBD2. The CDR3 is 17 amino acids. Trimming took 4 bases from V and 3 from J; bases not matched to a gene: 3. The V gene's germline CDR1 is SGDLS and CDR2 YYNGEE. CDR3: CASSPGLAGGHTGELFF. CDR3 DNA: TGTGCCAGCAGCCCGGGACTAGCGGGGGGGCACACCGGGGAGCTGTTTTTT.

The chain couples TRBV6-6 to TRBJ2-5; 8 bases are shared with TRBD1. CDR3 length equals 15 residues. Trimming removed 7 bases from V and 3 bases from J; junction bases left unmatched: 10. Germline loops: CDR1 MNHNY, CDR2 SVGAGI (reference sequence). This chain's CDR3 is CASTRTRTGKETQYF. The CDR3 bases are TGTGCCAGCACCCGGACACGGACAGGGAAAGAGACCCAGTACTTC.

This clone is a singleton in its sample. The chain couples TRBV7-9 to TRBJ2-1, with D maybe TRBD2 (7 bases). The CDR3 has 15 amino acids. V was clipped by 5 bases and J by 5 bases, with 16 bases between them. Germline V gene data show CDR1 as SEHNR and CDR2 as FQNEAQ (reference sequence). In DNA, the CDR3 is TGTGCCAGCAGCCGGGCTAGGGGGGGCCACAATGAGCAGTTCTTC. Protein product: CASSRARGGHNEQFF.

V is TRBV19 and J is TRBJ2-1; D not resolved. The CDR3 spans 16 residues. V was clipped by 5 bases and J by 0 bases, with 14 bases between them. Germline assignment: CDR1 LNHDA and CDR2 SQIVND (reference sequence). The CDR3 bases are TGTGCCAGTAGTCGATATGATTCTAGCTCCTACAATGAGCAGTTCTTC. Residues: CASSRYDSSSYNEQFF. The entire variable domain, with the rest obtained from reference TRBV19 and TRBJ2-1, is as follows: DGGITQSPKYLFRKEGQNVTLSCEQNLNHDAMYWYRQDPGQGLRLIYYSQIVNDFQKGDIAEGYSVSREKKESFPLTVTSAQKNPTAFYLCASSRYDSSSYNEQFFGPGTRLTVL.

J is TRBJ1-1 and V is TRBV18, with TRBD1 identical over 8 bases. Unmatched junction bases numbered 9, after V lost 5 bases and J lost 7 bases. There are 14 residues in the CDR3. The germline V gene has CDR1 KGHSH and CDR2 LQKENI. The DNA of the CDR3 is TGTGCCAGCTCAGAAATTGACAGGGGCCTTGAAGCTTTCTTT. It codes for CASSEIDRGLEAFF. Looking up the rest from reference TRBV18 and TRBJ1-1 gives the full variable domain: NAGVMQNPRHLVRRRGQEARLRCSPMKGHSHVYWYRQLPEEGLKFMVYLQKENIIDESGMPKERFSAEFPKEGPSILRIQQVVRGDSAAYFCASSEIDRGLEAFFGQGTRLTVV.

The chain combines TRBV7-2 with TRBJ2-1; the D gene is possibly TRBD1 (6 bases). The V and J ends lost 4 bases and 12 bases respectively, with 13 bases between them. Germline CDR1 is SGHTA and CDR2 is FQGNSA. There are 12 residues in the CDR3. The CDR3 here is CASSSLGAGQFF. CDR3 nucleotides: TGTGCCAGCAGCTCACTGGGGGCGGGGCAGTTCTTC.

The chain joins TRBV28 to TRBJ2-6; possibly TRBD1 for D (6 bases). The CDR3 runs 15 residues. Trimming took 3 bases from V and 2 from J, leaving 8 bases between them. Germline V CDR1 and CDR2: MDHEN, SYDVKM. As DNA, the CDR3 is TGTGCCAGCAGTTTTCCAGGGGCTGGGGCCAACGTCCTGACTTTC. Translation: CASSFPGAGANVLTF.

The chain couples TRBV7-9 to TRBJ2-7, with D possibly TRBD2 on 5 matching bases. V lost 5 bases to trimming and J lost 7 bases, with 9 bases between them. CDR1 is SEHNR and CDR2 is FQNEAQ in the germline V gene (reference sequence). This CDR3 is built from 11 residues. This chain's CDR3 is CASSRGEEQYF. The CDR3 DNA sequence: TGTGCCAGCAGCCGGGGAGAAGAGCAGTACTTC.

This chain connects TRBV29-1 to TRBJ1-5; 8 bases align to TRBD1. The V and J ends lost 6 bases and 6 bases, in that order; junction bases with no gene match: 7. CDR1 is SQVTM and CDR2 is ANQGSEA in the germline V gene. The CDR3 extends over 13 amino acids. CDR3 loop: CSVLDREGQPQHF. CDR3 DNA sequence: TGCAGCGTCCTGGACAGGGAGGGTCAGCCCCAGCATTTT.

J is TRBJ2-7 and V is TRBV2, with TRBD2 matching 12 bases. CDR1 is SNHLY, CDR2 FYNNEI, per germline. V shed 8 bases and J 7 bases; nucleotides not matched to a gene: 15. The CDR3 has 16 residues. CDR3 bases: TGTGCCAGCGGGGGAATACTAGCGGGGGGCCTTAGGGAGCAGTACTTC. It yields the protein CASGGILAGGLREQYF. Complete variable domain (other parts from reference TRBV2 and TRBJ2-7): EPEVTQTPSHQVTQMGQEVILRCVPISNHLYFYWYRQILGQKVEFLVSFYNNEISEKSEIFDDQFSVERPDGSNFTLKIRSTKLEDSAMYFCASGGILAGGLREQYFGPGTRLTVT.

The rearrangement joins TRBV7-8 to TRBJ1-3; 8 nucleotides line up with TRBD1. Trimming removed 1 base from V and 4 bases from J; junction bases left unmatched: 6. The CDR3 runs to 16 residues. Germline values: CDR1 SGHVS, CDR2 FQNEAQ. CDR3 coding DNA: TGTGCCAGCAGCTTAGACTCAGGGGGCACGGGAAACACCATATATTTT. Translating gives CASSLDSGGTGNTIYF.

This rearrangement joins TRBV9 to TRBJ2-5, with D possibly matching TRBD2 (6 bases). This CDR3 spans 13 amino acids. The V end lost 3 bases, the J end lost 8 bases, and 14 bases lay between the germline ends. Germline-derived CDR1 and CDR2 are SGDLS and YYNGEE. CDR3 loop: CASSADYQGTQYF. DNA for the CDR3: TGTGCCAGCAGCGCGGACTATCAAGGAACCCAGTACTTC.

The rearrangement links TRBV2 to TRBJ2-2, with 11 bases aligning to TRBD1. The V gene end was trimmed by 5 bases and the J gene end by 6 bases; junction bases not matched to a gene: 14. The CDR3 runs 18 residues. CDR1 SNHLY and CDR2 FYNNEI come from the germline V gene. CDR3 region: CASSQRGQGQGDAGELFF. DNA for the CDR3: TGTGCCAGCAGTCAAAGGGGTCAGGGACAGGGGGATGCCGGGGAGCTGTTTTTT.

The rearrangement joins TRBV2 to TRBJ1-6, with 7 bases lining up with TRBD1. J gave up 7 bases and V 3 bases, and 15 bases lay outside the gene matches. The CDR3 contains 18 residues. Per germline, CDR1 SNHLY and CDR2 FYNNEI. The DNA for the CDR3 is TGTGCCAGCAGTGAGTCTAGTCCCCCGGGACAGAAAAATTCACCCCTCCACTTT. This encodes CASSESSPPGQKNSPLHF.

The rearrangement uses TRBV7-9 and TRBJ2-7; 7 nucleotides agree with TRBD2. Trimming took 1 base from V and 7 from J; bases not matched to a gene: 7. CDR1 and CDR2 (germline): SEHNR, FQNEAQ (reference sequence). The CDR3 runs 14 residues. CDR3 sequence (DNA): TGTGCCAGCAGCTTAGTTGGCAGGGAGGGGGAGCAGTACTTC. This translates into CASSLVGREGEQYF.

This chain connects TRBV5-8 to TRBJ2-2; TRBD1 agrees at 10 bases. CDR1 and CDR2 (germline): SGHTS, YDEGEE. With V trimmed by 4 bases and J by 3 bases, 15 bases remained unmatched. CDR3 length: 19 amino acids. CDR3 loop: CASSRTSGTGVSDTGELFF. DNA of the CDR3: TGTGCCAGCAGCCGCACTTCCGGGACAGGGGTTTCGGACACCGGGGAGCTGTTTTTT. The full variable domain, rest sourced from reference TRBV5-8 and TRBJ2-2, is EAGVTQSPTHLIKTRGQQATLRCSPISGHTSVYWYQQALGLGLQFLLWYDEGEERNRGNFPPRFSGRQFPNYSSELNVNALELEDSALYLCASSRTSGTGVSDTGELFFGEGSRLTVL.

The V call is TRBV19, the J call TRBJ1-2; 7 bases agree with TRBD1. CDR1 and CDR2 (germline): LNHDA, SQIVND (reference sequence). J lost 6 bases, V lost 5 bases, and 15 bases had no gene match. The CDR3 has 16 amino acids. The CDR3 sequence is CASSLWVTGVTDGYTF. The CDR3 nucleotides are TGTGCCAGTAGTCTTTGGGTAACAGGGGTTACGGATGGCTACACCTTC.

The chain employs TRBV30 and TRBJ1-5; a weak D match, TRBD1 (6 bases). Trimming cost V 0 bases and J 6 bases, with 15 bases left between them. The CDR3 is made up of 15 amino acids. Per the germline V gene, CDR1 is GTSNPN and CDR2 is SVGIG (reference sequence). The CDR3 here is CAWSVDPGERQPQHF. CDR3 sequence (DNA): TGTGCCTGGAGTGTAGATCCAGGGGAGCGTCAGCCCCAGCATTTT.

J is TRBJ2-7 and V is TRBV11-3; 8 bases are shared with TRBD2. This CDR3 has 17 residues. The V segment lost 8 bases and the J segment 3 bases; nucleotides outside the gene matches: 18. The germline CDR1 and CDR2 sequences are SGHNT and YENEEA. The CDR3 DNA is TGTGCCAGCCTAACTCCTAATGTGGCGGGAGGAGGCTACGAGCAGTACTTC. Its translation is CASLTPNVAGGGYEQYF.

The CDR3 nucleotides are TGTGCCAGCAGCTTACCAGGCGCTAATAATGAAAAACTGTTTTTT. Translated, it gives CASSLPGANNEKLFF. The chain has TRBV7-8 and TRBJ1-4; no clear D gene. V lost 2 bases, J lost 4 bases, and 11 bases lay in between. The V gene's germline CDR1 is SGHVS and CDR2 FQNEAQ. This CDR3 is 15 amino acids long.

This clone was seen just once. J is TRBJ2-7 and V is TRBV6-5, with TRBD2 identical over 9 bases. This CDR3 has 15 amino acids. Losses at the gene ends were 4 bases for V and 0 bases for J; bases not matched to a gene: 4. Germline lookup yields CDR1 MNHEY and CDR2 SVGAGI. The CDR3 loop is CASSFTSGLSYEQYF. DNA of the CDR3: TGTGCCAGCAGTTTTACTAGCGGGCTCTCCTACGAGCAGTACTTC.

The chain uses TRBV7-9 and TRBJ2-1; no clear D. Germline V gives CDR1 SEHNR, CDR2 FQNEAQ (reference sequence). The CDR3 is 13 residues long. The V gene lost 8 bases and the J gene lost 7 bases, with 15 bases spanning the gap. CDR3: CASDPADWNEQFF. CDR3 in DNA: TGTGCCAGCGATCCGGCTGACTGGAATGAGCAGTTCTTC.

This clone was picked up one time. This chain joins TRBV6-1 and TRBJ1-1; D uncertain. V lost 6 bases and J lost 8, with 7 bases in between. The CDR3 sequence is 10 residues long. Germline V lookup: CDR1 MNHNS, CDR2 SASEGT. CDR3 in DNA: TGTGCCAGCAGGGGGAGGGAAGCTTTCTTT. Amino acids: CASRGREAFF.

V and J are TRBV30 and TRBJ2-2; a possible D gene is TRBD2 (5 bases). The V gene lost 7 bases and the J gene lost 8 bases, with 11 bases spanning the gap. CDR3 length: 11 amino acids. CDR1 and CDR2 from the germline V gene are GTSNPN and SVGIG (reference sequence). The CDR3 sequence: CASAGRGELFF. The CDR3 coding sequence is TGTGCCTCGGCTGGGAGAGGGGAGCTGTTTTTT.

V usage is TRBV6-4 and J usage is TRBJ1-1; D unclear. The CDR3 runs 14 residues. V was trimmed by 3 bases and J by 0 bases, leaving 8 bases between them. Germline CDR1 MRHNA, CDR2 SNTAGT. The CDR3 loop reads CASSETGMNTEAFF. The CDR3 bases are TGTGCCAGCAGTGAAACCGGGATGAACACTGAAGCTTTCTTT.

The chain couples TRBV11-2 to TRBJ2-7; 11 nucleotides align to TRBD2. This CDR3 region has 15 residues. The germline gives CDR1 SGHAT, CDR2 FQNNGV. With V trimmed by 5 bases and J by 2 bases, 5 bases remained unmatched. CDR3 amino acids: CASSPGLAEAYEQYF. For the CDR3, the DNA is TGTGCCAGCAGCCCGGGACTAGCGGAAGCCTACGAGCAGTACTTC.

The genes are TRBV6-6 and TRBJ1-5; 7 nucleotides line up with TRBD1. CDR3 length: 15 residues. Trimming removed 6 bases from V and 3 bases from J; junction bases left unmatched: 8. Germline V gene sequence: CDR1 MNHNY, CDR2 SVGAGI (reference sequence). Written as DNA, the CDR3 is TGTGCCAGCAGCACCGACAGGGAGAACAATCAGCCCCAGCATTTT. As protein: CASSTDRENNQPQHF.